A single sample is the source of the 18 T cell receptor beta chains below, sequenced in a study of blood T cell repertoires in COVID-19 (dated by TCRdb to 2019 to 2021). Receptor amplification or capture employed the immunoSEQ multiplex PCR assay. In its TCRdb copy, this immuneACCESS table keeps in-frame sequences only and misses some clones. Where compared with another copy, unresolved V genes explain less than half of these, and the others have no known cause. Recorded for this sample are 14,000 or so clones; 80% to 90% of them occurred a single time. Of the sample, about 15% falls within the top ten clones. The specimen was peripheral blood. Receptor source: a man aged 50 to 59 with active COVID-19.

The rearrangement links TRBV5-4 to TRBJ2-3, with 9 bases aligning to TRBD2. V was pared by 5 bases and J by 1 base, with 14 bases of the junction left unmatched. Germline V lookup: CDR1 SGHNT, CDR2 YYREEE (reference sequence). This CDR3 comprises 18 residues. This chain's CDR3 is CASSSGSSGRGGTDTQYF. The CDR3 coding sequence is TGTGCCAGCAGTTCTGGGAGTAGCGGGAGAGGGGGCACAGATACGCAGTATTTT.

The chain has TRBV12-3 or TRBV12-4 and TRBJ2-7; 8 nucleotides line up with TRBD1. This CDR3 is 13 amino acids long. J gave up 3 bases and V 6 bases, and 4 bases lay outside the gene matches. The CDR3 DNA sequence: TGTGCCAGCAGCCATGGACAGGGCTACGAGCAGTACTTC. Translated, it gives CASSHGQGYEQYF.

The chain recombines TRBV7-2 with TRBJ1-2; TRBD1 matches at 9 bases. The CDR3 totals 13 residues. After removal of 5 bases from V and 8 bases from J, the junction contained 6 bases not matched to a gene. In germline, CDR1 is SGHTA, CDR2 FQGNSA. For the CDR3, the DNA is TGTGCCAGCAGCGGACAGGGGAGGAACGGCTACACCTTC. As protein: CASSGQGRNGYTF.

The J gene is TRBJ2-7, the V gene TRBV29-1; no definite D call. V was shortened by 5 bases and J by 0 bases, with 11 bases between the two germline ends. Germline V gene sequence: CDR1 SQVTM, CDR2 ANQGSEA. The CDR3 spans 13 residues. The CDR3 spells CSVLSGHSYEQYF. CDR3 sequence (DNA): TGCAGCGTTTTGTCAGGTCACTCCTACGAGCAGTACTTC.

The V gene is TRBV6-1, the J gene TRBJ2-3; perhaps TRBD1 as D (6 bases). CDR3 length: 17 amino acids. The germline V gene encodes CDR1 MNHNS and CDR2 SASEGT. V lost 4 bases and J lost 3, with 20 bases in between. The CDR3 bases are TGTGCCAGCAGTGTTAATAGGGAAATGAGGGGGACAGATACGCAGTATTTT. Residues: CASSVNREMRGTDTQYF.

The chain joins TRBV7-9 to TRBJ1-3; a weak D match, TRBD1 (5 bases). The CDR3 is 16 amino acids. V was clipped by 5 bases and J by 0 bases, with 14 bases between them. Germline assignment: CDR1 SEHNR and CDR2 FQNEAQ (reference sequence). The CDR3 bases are TGTGCCAGCAGCCCGCACCCCAGGGACTCTGGAAACACCATATATTTT. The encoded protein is CASSPHPRDSGNTIYF.

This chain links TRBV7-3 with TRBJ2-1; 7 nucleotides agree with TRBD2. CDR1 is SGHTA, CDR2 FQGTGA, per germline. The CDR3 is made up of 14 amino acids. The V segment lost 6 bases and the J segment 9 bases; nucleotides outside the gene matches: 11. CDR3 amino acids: CASSRSAGRGEQFF. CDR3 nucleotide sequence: TGTGCCAGCAGTCGATCAGCGGGACGGGGTGAGCAGTTCTTC.

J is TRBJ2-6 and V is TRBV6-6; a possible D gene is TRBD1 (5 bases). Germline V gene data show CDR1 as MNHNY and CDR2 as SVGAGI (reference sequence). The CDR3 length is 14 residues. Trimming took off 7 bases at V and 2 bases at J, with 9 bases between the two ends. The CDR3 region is CASIQGTGANVLTF. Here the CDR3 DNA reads TGTGCCAGCATCCAGGGAACTGGGGCCAACGTCCTGACTTTC.

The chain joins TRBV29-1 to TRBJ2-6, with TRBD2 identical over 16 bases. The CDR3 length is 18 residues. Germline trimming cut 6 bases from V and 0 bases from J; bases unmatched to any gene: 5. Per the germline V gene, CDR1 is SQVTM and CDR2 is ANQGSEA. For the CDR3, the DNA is TGCAGCGTGGCCGGGACTAGCGGGAGGGGCTCTGGGGCCAACGTCCTGACTTTC. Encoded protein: CSVAGTSGRGSGANVLTF. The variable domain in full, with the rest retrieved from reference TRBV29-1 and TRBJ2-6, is SAVISQKPSRDICQRGTSLTIQCQVDSQVTMMFWYRQQPGQSLTLIATANQGSEATYESGFVIDKFPISRPNLTFSTLTVSNMSPEDSSIYLCSVAGTSGRGSGANVLTFGAGSRLTVL.

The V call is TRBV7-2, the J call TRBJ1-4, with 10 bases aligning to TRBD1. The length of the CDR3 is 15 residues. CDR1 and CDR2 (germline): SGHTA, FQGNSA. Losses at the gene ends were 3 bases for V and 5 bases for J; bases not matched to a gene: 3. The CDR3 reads CASSLDRGLNEKLFF. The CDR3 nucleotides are TGTGCCAGCAGCTTGGACAGGGGGTTGAATGAAAAACTGTTTTTT.

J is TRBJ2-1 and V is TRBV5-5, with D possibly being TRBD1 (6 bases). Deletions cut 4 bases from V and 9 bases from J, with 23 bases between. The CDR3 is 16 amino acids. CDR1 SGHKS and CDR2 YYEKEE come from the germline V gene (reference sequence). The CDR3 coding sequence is TGTGCCAGCAGCGCATCATACTCGACAGGTTCGGGTGAGCAGTTCTTC. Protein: CASSASYSTGSGEQFF.

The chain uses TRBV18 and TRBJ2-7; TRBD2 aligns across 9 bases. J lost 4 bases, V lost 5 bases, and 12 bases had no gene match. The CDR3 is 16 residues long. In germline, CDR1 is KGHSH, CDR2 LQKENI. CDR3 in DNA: TGTGCCAGCTCATCTTCACCGGGACTAGCAGATTACGAGCAGTACTTC. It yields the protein CASSSSPGLADYEQYF. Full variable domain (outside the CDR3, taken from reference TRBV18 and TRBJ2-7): NAGVMQNPRHLVRRRGQEARLRCSPMKGHSHVYWYRQLPEEGLKFMVYLQKENIIDESGMPKERFSAEFPKEGPSILRIQQVVRGDSAAYFCASSSSPGLADYEQYFGPGTRLTVT.

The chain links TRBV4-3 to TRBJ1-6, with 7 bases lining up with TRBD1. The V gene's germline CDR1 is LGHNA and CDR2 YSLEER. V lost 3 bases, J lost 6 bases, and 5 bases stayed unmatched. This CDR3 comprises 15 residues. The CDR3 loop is CASSQSDRANSPLHF. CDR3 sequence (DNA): TGCGCCAGCAGCCAGTCTGACAGGGCTAATTCACCCCTCCACTTT.

In DNA form, the CDR3 reads TGTGCCAGCAGCCGGGACTCTAGCAATCAGCCCCAGCATTTT. Its translation is CASSRDSSNQPQHF. The chain joins TRBV7-9 to TRBJ1-5; D might be TRBD1 (5 bases). Germline V gives CDR1 SEHNR, CDR2 FQNEAQ (reference sequence). Trimming shortened V by 5 bases and J by 0 bases, and 8 bases separated the two germline ends. The CDR3 sequence is 14 residues long.

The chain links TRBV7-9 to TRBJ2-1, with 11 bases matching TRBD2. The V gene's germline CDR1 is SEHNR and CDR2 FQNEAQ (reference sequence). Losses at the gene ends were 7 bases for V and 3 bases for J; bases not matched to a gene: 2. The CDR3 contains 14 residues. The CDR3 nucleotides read TGTGCCAGCATCACTAGCGGGAGCTACAATGAGCAGTTCTTC. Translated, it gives CASITSGSYNEQFF.

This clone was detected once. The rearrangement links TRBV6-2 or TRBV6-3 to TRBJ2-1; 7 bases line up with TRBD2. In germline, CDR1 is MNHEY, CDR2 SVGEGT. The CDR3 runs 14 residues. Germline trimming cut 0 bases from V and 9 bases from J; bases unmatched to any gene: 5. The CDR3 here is CASSYSILAGEQFF. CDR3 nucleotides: TGTGCCAGCAGTTACTCGATTTTAGCGGGTGAGCAGTTCTTC.

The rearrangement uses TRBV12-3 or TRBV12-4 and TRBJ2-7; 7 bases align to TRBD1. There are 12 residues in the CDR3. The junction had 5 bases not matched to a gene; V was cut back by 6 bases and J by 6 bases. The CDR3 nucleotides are TGTGCCAGCAGCACCACAGGGGTCGAGCAGTACTTC. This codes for CASSTTGVEQYF.

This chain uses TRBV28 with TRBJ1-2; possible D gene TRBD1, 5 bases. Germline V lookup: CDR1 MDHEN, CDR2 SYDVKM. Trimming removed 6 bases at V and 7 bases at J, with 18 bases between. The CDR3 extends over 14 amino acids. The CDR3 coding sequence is TGTGCCAGCAGCTTAATCCGGGGGGGGACTGGCTACACCTTC. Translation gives CASSLIRGGTGYTF.